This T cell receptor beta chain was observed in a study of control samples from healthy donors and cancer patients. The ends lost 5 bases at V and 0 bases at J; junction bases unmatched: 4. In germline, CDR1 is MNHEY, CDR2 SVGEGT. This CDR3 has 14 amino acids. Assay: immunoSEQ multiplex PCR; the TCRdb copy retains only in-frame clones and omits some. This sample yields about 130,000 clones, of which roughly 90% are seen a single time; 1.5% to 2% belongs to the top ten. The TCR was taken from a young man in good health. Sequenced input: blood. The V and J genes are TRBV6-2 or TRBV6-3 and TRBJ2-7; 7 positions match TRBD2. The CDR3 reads CASSRAGSSYEQYF. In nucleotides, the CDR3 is TGTGCCAGCAGTAGAGCGGGGAGCTCCTACGAGCAGTACTTC.